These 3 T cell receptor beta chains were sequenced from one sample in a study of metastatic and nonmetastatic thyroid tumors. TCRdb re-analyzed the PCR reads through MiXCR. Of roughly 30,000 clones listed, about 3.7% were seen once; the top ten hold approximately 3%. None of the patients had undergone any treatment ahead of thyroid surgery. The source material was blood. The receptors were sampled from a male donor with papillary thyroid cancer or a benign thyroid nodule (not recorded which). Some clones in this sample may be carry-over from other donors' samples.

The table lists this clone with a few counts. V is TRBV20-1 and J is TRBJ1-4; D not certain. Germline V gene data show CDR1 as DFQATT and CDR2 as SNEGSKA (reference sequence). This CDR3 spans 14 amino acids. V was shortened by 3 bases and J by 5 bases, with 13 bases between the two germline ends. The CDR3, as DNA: TGCAGTGCTAGGGGCCTTGCCGGCAATGAAAAACTGTTTTTT. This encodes CSARGLAGNEKLFF.

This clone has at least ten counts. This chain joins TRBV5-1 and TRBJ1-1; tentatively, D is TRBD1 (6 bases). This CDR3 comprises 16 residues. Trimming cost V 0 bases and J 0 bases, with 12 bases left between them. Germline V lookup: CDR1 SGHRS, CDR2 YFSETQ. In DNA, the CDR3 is TGCGCCAGCAGCTTGGCTCCACAGGGCCTGAACACTGAAGCTTTCTTT. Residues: CASSLAPQGLNTEAFF.

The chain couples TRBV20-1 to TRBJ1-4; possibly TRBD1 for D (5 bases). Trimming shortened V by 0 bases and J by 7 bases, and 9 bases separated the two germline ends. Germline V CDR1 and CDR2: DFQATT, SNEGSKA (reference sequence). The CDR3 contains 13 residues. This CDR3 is CSARDGGIEKLFF. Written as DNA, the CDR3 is TGCAGTGCTAGAGATGGGGGGATTGAAAAACTGTTTTTT.